This T cell receptor (beta chain) came from a study of cytomegalovirus exposure and HLA in healthy donors. It was with 60 Vbeta and 13 Jbeta primers that the PCR ran. Sequenced by immunoSEQ multiplex PCR; TCRdb stores in-frame clones only, minus some. Here the sample spans about 120,000 clones, around three quarters being singletons. The CDR3 is 13 residues long. J gave up 6 bases and V 5 bases, and 1 base lay outside the gene matches. The V gene's germline CDR1 is SGHVS and CDR2 FQNEAQ. This clonotype was obtained from a man aged 18 to 35 in good health and CMV-seronegative. V is TRBV7-8 and J is TRBJ1-5; 10 bases match TRBD1. The source material was PBMCs. The CDR3 DNA reads TGTGCCAGCAGCCGGGACAGGGGTCAGCCCCAGCATTTT. Its protein is CASSRDRGQPQHF. Based on the CDR3 plus reference TRBV7-8 and TRBJ1-5, the full variable domain is GAGVSQSPRYKVAKRGQDVALRCDPISGHVSLFWYQQALGQGPEFLTYFQNEAQLDKSGLPSDRFFAERPEGSVSTLKIQRTQQEDSAVYLCASSRDRGQPQHFGDGTRLSIL.